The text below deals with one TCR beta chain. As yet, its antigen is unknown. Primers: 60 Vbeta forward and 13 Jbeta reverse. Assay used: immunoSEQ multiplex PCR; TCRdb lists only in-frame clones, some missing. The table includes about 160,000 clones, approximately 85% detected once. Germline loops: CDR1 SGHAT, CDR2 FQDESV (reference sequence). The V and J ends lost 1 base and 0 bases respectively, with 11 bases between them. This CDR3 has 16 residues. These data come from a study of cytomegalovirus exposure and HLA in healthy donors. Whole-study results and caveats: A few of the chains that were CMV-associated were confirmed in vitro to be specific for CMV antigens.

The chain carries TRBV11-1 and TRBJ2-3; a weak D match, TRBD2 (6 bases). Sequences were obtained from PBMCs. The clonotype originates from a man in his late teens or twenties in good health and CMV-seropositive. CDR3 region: CASSLGDFPSTDTQYF. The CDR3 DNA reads TGTGCCAGCAGCTTAGGGGACTTCCCAAGCACAGATACGCAGTATTTT.